This TCR beta chain was observed in a study of blood T cell repertoires in COVID-19. Overall study: The United States, Italy and Spain supplied acute and convalescent COVID-19 samples.

The germline V gene has CDR1 MDHEN and CDR2 SYDVKM. This CDR3 is 15 amino acids long. The V gene lost 7 bases and the J gene lost 2 bases, with 18 bases spanning the gap. Using immunoSEQ multiplex PCR, the repertoire was profiled, and TCRdb retains in-frame clones only, with some absent. The table includes fewer than 100,000 clones, roughly 86% detected once. The sequence came from a man aged 45 to 65 with acute or convalescent COVID-19. The sample comprised peripheral blood. The chain combines TRBV28 with TRBJ2-7, with a weak D call TRBD1 (5 bases). CDR3 DNA: TGTGCCAGCACGCAGGGCAGCGCTATACCCTACGAGCAGTACTTC. Residues: CASTQGSAIPYEQYF.